Given below is one T cell receptor (beta chain) in context. No cognate antigen has been identified for it. No quality values exist for individual bases; no much larger clone is one base distant. A constant-region primer and ProtoScript II reverse transcriptase were used to reverse-transcribe TCRbeta-specific cDNA from roughly 0.55 ug total RNA. The TCRbeta libraries were prepared through three rounds of nested multiplex PCR following a slightly modified ARM-PCR procedure. Each of the first two PCR rounds ran for approximately 10 cycles using multiplex TRBV1-TRBV30 forward primers together with a Cbeta reverse primer. A final 25-cycle PCR with Deep VentR polymerase added sample barcodes and Illumina adapters. Before sequencing, amplicons between 200 and 500 bp were purified from gel using a QIAquick gel extraction kit. An Illumina HiSeq 2500 was used to sequence the TCRbeta amplicons, generating 250-bp paired-end reads. On the authors' methods: Reads were quality-trimmed with Trimmomatic v0.33, and paired reads were merged with FLASH v1.2.11 to recover full CDR3 sequences. MiGEC v1.2.1b assigned V, D and J germline segments to the rearranged TCRbeta sequences. Clonotype statistics and Shannon-Wiener diversity indices were calculated with VDJtools v1.0.0. Except for diversity analysis, only the 250 most abundant clonotypes of each sample were used in subsequent analyses to reduce sampling bias. TCRdb redid the processing of the public reads, applying fastp at Q25 and MiXCR, and retained in-frame beta chains. A single entry per CDR3 protein holds the most common genes and DNA from its merged rows. TCRdb, rather than the study authors, made the V and J calls. For this sample the table gives 95,000 to 150,000 distinct CDR3 sequences, of which roughly three fifths were detected only once. In total, the top ten clones hold approximately 9.9% of the sample.

From V the trimming removes 0 bases and from J it removes 3 bases, while the gene matches leave 3 bases of the junction unaccounted for. The CDR3 runs 15 residues from the cysteine to the phenylalanine. The kept DNA is CDR3 alone, 45 bases in frame from the first base. Via the germline V gene, CDR1 is SGHRS and CDR2 YFSETQ. This sample was taken from a study of tumor-infiltrating lymphocytes in primary liver carcinoma (TCRdb year 2017). Background for the entire study: Of the five patients (three men and two women, aged 30 to 69 years), four had hepatocellular carcinoma and one had combined HCC and intrahepatic cholangiocarcinoma. Technical replicate repertoires showed high reproducibility, with mean shared-clone rates roughly 0.89 and correlation coefficients above 0.95. A total of approximately 35 specimens from 5 patients, comprising some 25 tumor regions, 5 adjacent noncancerous liver tissues and 5 peripheral blood samples, were covered by TCRbeta repertoire sequencing. Roughly 3.5 to 7.5 million productive TCRbeta reads were obtained per sample, and no significant difference in read depth was found between tissue types. For each liver tumor, the study sampled five regions along with adjacent normal tissue and blood, and applied TCRbeta repertoire sequencing, expression microarrays and whole-exome sequencing. To link TCRbeta repertoire diversity to the local molecular phenotype, the roughly 24 tumor region samples were profiled with Agilent mRNA microarrays. The tumors of the five patients were staged as T1-T3 N0M0, with maximum diameters ranging from roughly 4.2 to 11 cm. Results and caveats for the whole study, not just this receptor: Only about 7-24% of top clones were present in all five regions of a tumor, suggesting spatial heterogeneity of tumor-infiltrating T cells. With just four or five patients in the study, the authors point out that the findings should be validated in a larger study. Because only the TCR beta chain was sequenced and unpaired alpha chains were not captured, true repertoire diversity is likely underestimated. The top 250 clones accounted for a significantly greater share of the repertoire in tumors than in blood (p = 0.039). Comparison of CD4+ and CD8+ T cell repertoires was precluded by the use of bulk unsorted samples. Consistent with antigen-driven expansion, pairs of tumor regions showed higher repertoire overlap (mean about 35%) than either tumor-adjacent pairs (about 17%) or tumor-blood pairs (around 15%).

Total RNA and DNA were co-extracted without cell sorting from approximately 20-30 mg of bulk tissue using the AllPrep DNA/RNA mini kit. Between late 2015 and early 2016, several patients in China with histopathologically diagnosed primary liver carcinoma had surgical resection. Patients had chronic HBV infection and were treatment-naive at sampling. Each tumor was sampled at five spatially separated regions: the tumor centre plus the superior, inferior, left-lateral and right-lateral poles. According to histology, viable tumor cells made up more than 85% of every tumor sample. Each fresh piece of tumor and adjacent tissue was cut in two, with one half stored in RNAlater at -80 degrees C and the other half sent for histology.

The sample comprised liver tumor tissue from sampling region 1. Reading the label with the study, this specimen's cell subset or site is: tumor region T1, superior pole. The rearrangement combines TRBV5-1 with TRBJ2-3; 8 junctional bases match TRBD1. This TCR came from a woman aged 55-75 years with primary liver carcinoma and hepatitis B virus infection. The CDR3 reads CASSLGTGLTDTQYF. The DNA sequence is given as TGCGCCAGCAGCTTGGGGACAGGGTTAACAGATACGCAGTATTTT.